These T cell receptor beta chains were read from a single sample in a study of blood T cell repertoires in COVID-19. Profiled with immunoSEQ multiplex PCR; TCRdb holds only in-frame clones, not every one. The sample records 25,000 to 35,000 clones, 85% being singletons. The sample consisted of peripheral blood. The receptors stem from a man aged 60 to 69 with active COVID-19. The CDR3 runs from the conserved cysteine through the conserved F or W. D genes are given only for firm matches. Where a row states a size, it is once, few, many or the class of an expanded clone; other rows omit it.

d_gene	v_gene	j_gene	abundance	CDR3aa	CDR3nt
TRBD1	TRBV6-5	TRBJ1-6	.	CASKGQPNSPLHF	TGTGCCAGCAAGGGACAGCCCAATTCACCCCTCCACTTT
TRBD2	TRBV4-2	TRBJ2-5	.	CASSQGLAGGPETQYF	TGTGCCAGCAGCCAAGGGTTAGCGGGAGGGCCAGAGACCCAGTACTTC
TRBD2	TRBV28	TRBJ2-2	few	CASSWVGAGSTGELFF	TGTGCCAGCAGTTGGGTGGGAGCGGGGAGCACCGGGGAGCTGTTTTTT
.	TRBV9	TRBJ1-2	few	CASSSRGNGNYGYTF	TGTGCCAGCAGCTCCAGGGGTAATGGGAACTATGGCTACACCTTC
TRBD2	TRBV5-6	TRBJ2-3	.	CASSLVLAGRQATQYF	TGTGCCAGCAGCTTGGTACTAGCGGGAAGGCAGGCGACGCAGTATTTT
.	TRBV19	TRBJ1-3	.	CASSPGQGGGNTIYF	TGTGCCAGTAGTCCCGGGCAGGGTGGAGGAAACACCATATATTTT
TRBD2	TRBV4-2	TRBJ2-7	.	CASSPGTSGSIPSYEQYF	TGTGCCAGCAGCCCCGGGACTAGCGGGAGTATACCCTCCTACGAGCAGTACTTC
TRBD1	TRBV5-1	TRBJ2-1	.	CASSFNRGQLLGEQFF	TGCGCCAGCAGCTTCAACAGGGGCCAGCTCCTGGGTGAGCAGTTCTTC
.	TRBV6-2/TRBV6-3	TRBJ1-5	few	CASSSQGQSSNQPQHF	TGTGCCAGCAGCTCCCAGGGGCAGTCTAGCAATCAGCCCCAGCATTTT
TRBD1	TRBV6-5	TRBJ1-4	.	CASSNTGAWGEKLFF	TGTGCCAGCAGTAACACAGGGGCTTGGGGTGAAAAACTGTTTTTT
.	TRBV11-2	TRBJ2-3	.	CASSLDLGGASTDTQYF	TGTGCCAGCAGCTTAGATCTCGGGGGAGCTAGCACAGATACGCAGTATTTT
.	TRBV28	TRBJ2-1	few	CASSLSNYNEQFF	TGTGCCAGCAGTTTATCCAACTACAATGAGCAGTTCTTC
.	TRBV11-2	TRBJ2-1	.	CASSHGVRSEQFF	TGTGCCAGCAGCCACGGGGTCAGGAGTGAGCAGTTCTTC
.	TRBV19	TRBJ1-5	few	CASSIAGYQPQHF	TGTGCCAGTAGTATCGCAGGCTATCAGCCCCAGCATTTT
TRBD2	TRBV4-2	TRBJ2-1	.	CASSQRLAGDEQFF	TGTGCCAGCAGCCAAAGACTAGCGGGAGACGAGCAGTTCTTC
TRBD2	TRBV7-7	TRBJ2-2	.	CASSLELAEVGGELFF	TGTGCTAGCAGCTTAGAACTAGCGGAGGTGGGCGGGGAGCTGTTTTTT
.	TRBV28	TRBJ2-7	.	CASIRGGRANEQYF	TGTGCCAGCATCAGAGGGGGGAGGGCCAACGAGCAGTACTTC
TRBD2	TRBV27	TRBJ2-5	.	CASSRGGGRAATLQETQYF	TGTGCCAGCAGTCGGGGCGGCGGGAGGGCGGCAACCTTGCAAGAGACCCAGTACTTC
.	TRBV18	TRBJ2-3	.	CASSPLVSGGGAHTDTQYF	TGTGCCAGCTCACCCCTCGTTAGCGGAGGGGGGGCTCACACAGATACGCAGTATTTT
.	TRBV2	TRBJ1-3	.	CASMSGQGYTIYF	TGTGCCAGCATGTCTGGGCAGGGCTACACCATATATTTT
.	TRBV3-1/TRBV3-2	TRBJ2-1	.	CASSQPAGREQFF	TGTGCCAGCAGCCAACCCGCGGGACGGGAGCAGTTCTTC
TRBD2	TRBV27	TRBJ2-5	.	CASKPLAQETQYF	TGTGCCAGCAAGCCACTAGCGCAAGAGACCCAGTACTTC
.	TRBV25-1	TRBJ2-2	.	CASSLSTGELFF	TGTGCCAGCAGCCTATCAACCGGGGAGCTGTTTTTT
.	TRBV24-1	TRBJ2-1	.	CATSDLVSRDNEQFF	TGTGCCACCAGTGATCTGGTAAGCCGGGACAATGAGCAGTTCTTC
TRBD2	TRBV6-4	TRBJ2-3	.	CASSEDVAGGGTDTQYF	TGTGCCAGCAGTGAAGACGTAGCGGGAGGTGGTACAGATACGCAGTATTTT
.	TRBV6-1	TRBJ2-1	.	CASSDRDSPNPTYNEQFF	TGTGCCAGCAGTGATCGGGACTCCCCTAACCCAACCTACAATGAGCAGTTCTTC
.	TRBV4-1	TRBJ2-3	.	CASSQVDRRDTDTQYF	TGCGCCAGCAGCCAAGTGGACCGGCGGGACACAGATACGCAGTATTTT
TRBD2	TRBV27	TRBJ2-3	.	CASSSGLAGVTDTQYF	TGTGCCAGCAGTTCCGGACTAGCGGGGGTCACAGATACGCAGTATTTT
TRBD1	TRBV19	TRBJ1-5	.	CASSIIGTGGNQPQHF	TGTGCCAGTAGTATAATAGGGACAGGGGGCAACCAGCCCCAGCATTTT
.	TRBV6-5	TRBJ2-7	.	CASMGRAYEQYF	TGTGCCAGCATGGGCAGGGCCTACGAGCAGTACTTC
.	TRBV5-1	TRBJ1-4	.	CASSLRTDGEKLFF	TGCGCCAGCAGCCTCCGGACAGATGGAGAAAAACTGTTTTTT
TRBD1	TRBV19	TRBJ1-2	.	CASTQTGGDGDGYTF	TGTGCCAGTACTCAGACAGGGGGCGACGGGGATGGCTACACCTTC
.	TRBV24-1	TRBJ2-5	.	CATSDSGLRETQYF	TGTGCCACCAGTGATAGCGGTTTGCGGGAGACCCAGTACTTC
.	TRBV10-3	TRBJ1-1	.	CAISESGRTTEAFF	TGTGCCATCAGTGAGTCGGGCAGAACCACTGAAGCTTTCTTT
TRBD1	TRBV19	TRBJ2-4	.	CASSKGGQAPGGIQYF	TGTGCCAGTAGTAAAGGAGGACAGGCGCCCGGAGGCATTCAGTACTTC
.	TRBV11-2	TRBJ1-6	few	CASSFLGGASPLHF	TGTGCCAGCAGCTTTTTAGGCGGCGCCTCACCCCTCCACTTT
.	TRBV12-3/TRBV12-4	TRBJ1-5	.	CASGARNQPQHF	TGTGCCAGCGGGGCCCGGAATCAGCCCCAGCATTTT
.	TRBV7-3	TRBJ2-2	.	CASSLGRDTGELFF	TGTGCCAGCAGCTTAGGGCGGGACACCGGGGAGCTGTTTTTT
.	TRBV5-6	TRBJ2-7	.	CASSGSPGEQYF	TGTGCCAGCAGCGGGTCTCCGGGCGAGCAGTACTTC
.	TRBV28	TRBJ2-7	few	CASSLLGGDLYEQYF	TGTGCCAGCAGTTTATTGGGAGGCGACCTCTACGAGCAGTACTTC
.	TRBV19	TRBJ2-7	.	CASSIEGPPTSYEQYF	TGTGCCAGTAGTATAGAGGGGCCCCCGACATCCTACGAGCAGTACTTC
TRBD1	TRBV19	TRBJ1-6	once	CASSGDREASPLHF	TGTGCCAGTAGCGGGGACAGGGAGGCTTCACCCCTCCACTTT
.	TRBV28	TRBJ1-5	.	CASSLRSRAGNQPQHF	TGTGCCAGCAGTTTGAGGTCCCGAGCTGGCAATCAGCCCCAGCATTTT
.	TRBV5-4	TRBJ2-3	.	CASSSRGGTDTQYF	TGTGCCAGCAGCTCCAGGGGCGGCACAGATACGCAGTATTTT
TRBD1	TRBV19	TRBJ1-1	.	CASSPDRGPNTEAFF	TGTGCCAGTAGTCCTGACAGGGGCCCGAACACTGAAGCTTTCTTT
.	TRBV11-2	TRBJ2-3	.	CASSLGRSAITDTQYF	TGTGCCAGCAGCTTAGGCAGGTCCGCCATCACAGATACGCAGTATTTT